This TCR beta chain was captured in a study of PD-1 blockade in classical Hodgkin lymphoma. The CDR3 has 13 amino acids. V lost 6 bases to trimming and J lost 5 bases, with 14 bases between them. Germline lookup yields CDR1 WSHSY and CDR2 SAAADI. Time point meaning: newly diagnosed, previously untreated cHL patient sample. The method was immunoSEQ multiplex PCR; TCRdb's version includes in-frame clones alone and lacks a portion of them. The profile covers some 49,000 clones, with approximately 90% appearing a single time and roughly 5.3% taken by the ten largest. The chain recombines TRBV10-2 with TRBJ2-7; no clear D gene. This TCR derives from a human donor with classical Hodgkin lymphoma. The sequencing sample was made of peripheral blood mononuclear cells (PBMCs). The CDR3 sequence is CASRRPNADEQYF. The CDR3 coding sequence is TGCGCCAGCAGGAGACCAAATGCGGACGAGCAGTACTTC.